The clone carrying this T cell receptor beta chain was seen repeatedly, ten times or more. Indicated time point: newly diagnosed GD, antithyroid drugs for less than 3 months. PBMCs were the source of the RNA used for TCR sequencing. From germline, CDR1 is DFQATT and CDR2 SNEGSKA (reference sequence). Trimming took off 6 bases at V and 0 bases at J, with 25 bases between the two ends. This CDR3 comprises 18 residues. This entry is derived from a study of regulatory T cells in long-lasting Graves disease. The authors built TCR beta libraries using iRepertoire HTBI primers and Arm-PCR of CDR3 regions. TCRdb re-called the multiplex PCR reads with MiXCR, one entry per CDR3 protein. The table has about 350,000 distinct CDR3 sequences, 16% seen once. Separately, the same data were catalogued under a study of T cells in Graves' hyperthyroidism and ophthalmopathy. That source notes: When ophthalmopathy did not progress within 18 months, Graves' hyperthyroidism was considered stable. A set of HTBI primers served as the primers for a first-round RT-PCR of the TCR CDR3. Blood also contained most expanded thyroid clonotypes above 0.001.

The chain has TRBV20-1 and TRBJ2-3; possible D gene TRBD2, 6 bases. The sequence came from a man aged 35-49 years with Graves disease. The sample consisted of peripheral blood mononuclear cells (PBMCs), taken at new diagnosis, from a patient treated with antithyroid drugs. For the CDR3, the DNA is TGCAGTGCACAAACTACTGCCGCGGCCGGGACTAGCACAGATACGCAGTATTTT. Amino acids: CSAQTTAAAGTSTDTQYF.